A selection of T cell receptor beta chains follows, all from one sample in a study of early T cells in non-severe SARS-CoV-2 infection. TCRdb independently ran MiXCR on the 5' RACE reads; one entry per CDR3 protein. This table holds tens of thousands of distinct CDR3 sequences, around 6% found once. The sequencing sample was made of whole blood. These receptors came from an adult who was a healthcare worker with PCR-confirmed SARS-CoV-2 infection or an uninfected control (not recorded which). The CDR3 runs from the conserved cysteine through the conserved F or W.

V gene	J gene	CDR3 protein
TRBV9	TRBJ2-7	CASSVGGQGIYEQYF
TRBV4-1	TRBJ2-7	CASSQRGGASGSYEQYF
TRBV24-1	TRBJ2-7	CATIRPGLAGSYEQYF
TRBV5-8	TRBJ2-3	CASSLVGTAIITDTQYF
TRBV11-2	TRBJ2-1	CASSSGLKAGGEQFF
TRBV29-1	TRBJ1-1	CSVEGRLNTEAFF
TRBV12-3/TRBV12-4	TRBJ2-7	CASRRDSYEQYF
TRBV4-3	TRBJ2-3	CASSQDLRSDTQYF
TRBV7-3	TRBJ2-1	CASSLEGFASSSYNEQFF
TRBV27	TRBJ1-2	CASSLSVRGGLGGYTF
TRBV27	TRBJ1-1	CASRLGPPKNTEAFF
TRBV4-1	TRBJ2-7	CASSRRTGVLYEQYF
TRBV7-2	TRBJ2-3	CASSFPGGDTQYF
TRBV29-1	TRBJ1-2	CSVEGPIPGYTF
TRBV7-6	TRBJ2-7	CASSLDLASNEQYF
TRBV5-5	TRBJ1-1	CASSLSQGWAEAFF
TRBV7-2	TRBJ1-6	CASSFTDRGRFSYNSPLHF
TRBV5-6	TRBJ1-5	CASSYTGSPQPQHF
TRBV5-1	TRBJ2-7	CASSLEPAPSYEQYF
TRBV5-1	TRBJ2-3	CASSLRGVNIASTDTQYF
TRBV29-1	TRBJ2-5	CSTGQGAQQETQYF
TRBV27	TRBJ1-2	CASSFVPGILWGYTF
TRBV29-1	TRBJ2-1	CSVKGYDEQFF
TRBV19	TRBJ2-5	CASSATGNQETQYF